This T cell receptor (beta chain) was identified in a study of cytomegalovirus exposure and HLA in healthy donors. Study observations and caveats: CMV antigen specificity was confirmed in vitro for a few CMV-associated chains. Some TCR beta chains (more than 150 of them) were listed as cytomegalovirus-associated.

This CDR3 is 16 amino acids long. The junction had 15 bases not matched to a gene; V was cut back by 5 bases and J by 8 bases. Per the germline V gene, CDR1 is SEHNR and CDR2 is FQNEAQ (reference sequence). Profiling relied on immunoSEQ multiplex PCR, and the TCRdb table lists in-frame clones only, not all of them. The table has 100,000 to 130,000 clones, nearly 97% seen once. As regards this clone: Its specificity is not known.

Sequenced input: PBMCs. The chain carries TRBV7-9 and TRBJ2-7; 10 bases are shared with TRBD1. This TCR was recovered from a woman aged 18-29 years in good health and CMV-seronegative. The chain's CDR3 is CASSPRGGQGGAKQYF. Here the CDR3 DNA reads TGTGCCAGCAGCCCACGAGGCGGACAGGGGGGCGCGAAGCAGTACTTC.